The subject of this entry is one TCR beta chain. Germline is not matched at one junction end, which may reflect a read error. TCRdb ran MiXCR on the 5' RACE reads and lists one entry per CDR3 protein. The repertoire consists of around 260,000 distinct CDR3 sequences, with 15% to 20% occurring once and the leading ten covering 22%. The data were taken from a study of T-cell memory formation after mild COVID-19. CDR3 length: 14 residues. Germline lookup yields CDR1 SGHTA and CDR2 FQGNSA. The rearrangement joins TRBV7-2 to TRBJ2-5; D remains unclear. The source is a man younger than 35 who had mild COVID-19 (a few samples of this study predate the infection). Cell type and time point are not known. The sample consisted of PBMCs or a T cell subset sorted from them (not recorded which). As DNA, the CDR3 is TGTGACAGCAGCTTTCCGCGGTTGCAAGAGACCCAGTACTTC. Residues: CDSSFPRLQETQYF.